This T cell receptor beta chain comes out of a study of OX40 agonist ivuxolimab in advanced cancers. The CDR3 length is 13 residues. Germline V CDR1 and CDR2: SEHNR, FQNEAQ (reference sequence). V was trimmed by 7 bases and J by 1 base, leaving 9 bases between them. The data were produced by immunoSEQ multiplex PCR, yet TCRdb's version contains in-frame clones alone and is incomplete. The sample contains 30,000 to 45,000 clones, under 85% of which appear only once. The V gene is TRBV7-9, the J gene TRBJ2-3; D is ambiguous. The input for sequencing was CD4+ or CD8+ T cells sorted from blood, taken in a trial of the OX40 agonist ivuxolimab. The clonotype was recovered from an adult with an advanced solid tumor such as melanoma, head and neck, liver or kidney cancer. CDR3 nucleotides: TGTGCCAGCACCGTTGGGGGCACAGATACGCAGTATTTT. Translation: CASTVGGTDTQYF.